This T cell receptor (beta chain) was sequenced for a study of blood T cell repertoires in COVID-19. This CDR3 has 15 residues. In germline, CDR1 is KGHSH, CDR2 LQKENI. V was trimmed by 4 bases and J by 0 bases, leaving 12 bases between them. TCRdb keeps only in-frame clones here, not all; method: immunoSEQ multiplex PCR. The sample lists just under 80,000 clones, 84% occurring once. The J gene is TRBJ1-2, the V gene TRBV18; D not resolved. The sequenced sample was peripheral blood. The sequence was collected from a human donor in a cohort sampled during active COVID-19. The CDR3 here is CASSLSPGANYGYTF. The CDR3 nucleotides read TGTGCCAGCTCACTTTCACCCGGAGCTAACTATGGCTACACCTTC.